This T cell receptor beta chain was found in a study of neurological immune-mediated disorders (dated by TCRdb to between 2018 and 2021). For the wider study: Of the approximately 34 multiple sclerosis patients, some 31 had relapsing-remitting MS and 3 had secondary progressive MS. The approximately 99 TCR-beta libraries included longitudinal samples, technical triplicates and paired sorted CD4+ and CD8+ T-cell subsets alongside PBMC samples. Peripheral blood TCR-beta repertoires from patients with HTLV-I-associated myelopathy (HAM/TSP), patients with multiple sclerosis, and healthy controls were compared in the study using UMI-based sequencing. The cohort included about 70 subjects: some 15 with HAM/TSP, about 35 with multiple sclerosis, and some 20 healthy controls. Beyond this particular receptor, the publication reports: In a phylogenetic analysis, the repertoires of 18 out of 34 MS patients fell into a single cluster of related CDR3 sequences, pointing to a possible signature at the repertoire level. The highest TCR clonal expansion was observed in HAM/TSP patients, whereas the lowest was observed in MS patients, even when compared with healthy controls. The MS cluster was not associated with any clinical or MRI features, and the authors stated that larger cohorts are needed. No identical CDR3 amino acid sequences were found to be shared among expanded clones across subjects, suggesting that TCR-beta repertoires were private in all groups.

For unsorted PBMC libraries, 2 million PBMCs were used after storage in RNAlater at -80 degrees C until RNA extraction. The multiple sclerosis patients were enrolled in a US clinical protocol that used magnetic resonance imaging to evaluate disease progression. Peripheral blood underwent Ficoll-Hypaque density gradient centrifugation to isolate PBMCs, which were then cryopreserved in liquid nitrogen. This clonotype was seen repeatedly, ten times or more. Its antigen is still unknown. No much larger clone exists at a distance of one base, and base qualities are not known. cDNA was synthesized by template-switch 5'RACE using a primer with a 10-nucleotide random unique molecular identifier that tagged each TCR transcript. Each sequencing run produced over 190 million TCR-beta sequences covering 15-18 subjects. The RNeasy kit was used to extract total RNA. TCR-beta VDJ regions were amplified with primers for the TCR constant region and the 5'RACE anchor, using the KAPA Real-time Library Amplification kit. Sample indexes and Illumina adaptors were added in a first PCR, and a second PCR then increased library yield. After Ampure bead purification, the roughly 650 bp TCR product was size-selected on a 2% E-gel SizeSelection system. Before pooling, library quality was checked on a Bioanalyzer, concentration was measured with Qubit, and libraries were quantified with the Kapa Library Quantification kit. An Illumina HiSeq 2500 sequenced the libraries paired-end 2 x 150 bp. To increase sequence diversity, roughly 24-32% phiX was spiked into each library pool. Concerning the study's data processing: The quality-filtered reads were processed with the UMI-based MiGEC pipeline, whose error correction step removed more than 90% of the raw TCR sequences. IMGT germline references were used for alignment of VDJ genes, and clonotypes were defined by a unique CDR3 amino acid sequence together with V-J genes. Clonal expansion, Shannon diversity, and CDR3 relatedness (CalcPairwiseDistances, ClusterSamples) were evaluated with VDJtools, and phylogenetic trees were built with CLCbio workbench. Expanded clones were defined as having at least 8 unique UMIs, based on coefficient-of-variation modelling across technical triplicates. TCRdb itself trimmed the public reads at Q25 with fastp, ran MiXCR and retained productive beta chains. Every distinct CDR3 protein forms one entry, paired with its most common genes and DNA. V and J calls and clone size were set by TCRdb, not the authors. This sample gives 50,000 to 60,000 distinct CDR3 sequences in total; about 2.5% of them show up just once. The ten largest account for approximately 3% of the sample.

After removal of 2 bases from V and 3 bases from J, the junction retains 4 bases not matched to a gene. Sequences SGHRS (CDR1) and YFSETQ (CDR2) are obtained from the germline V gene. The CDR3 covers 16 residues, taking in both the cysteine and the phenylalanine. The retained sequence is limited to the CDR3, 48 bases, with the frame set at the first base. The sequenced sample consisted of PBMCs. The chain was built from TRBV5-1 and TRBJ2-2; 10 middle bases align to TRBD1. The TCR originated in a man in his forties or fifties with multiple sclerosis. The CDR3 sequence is CASSLGDRGHTGELFF. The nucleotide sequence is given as TGCGCCAGCAGCTTAGGGGACAGGGGACACACCGGGGAGCTGTTTTTT.